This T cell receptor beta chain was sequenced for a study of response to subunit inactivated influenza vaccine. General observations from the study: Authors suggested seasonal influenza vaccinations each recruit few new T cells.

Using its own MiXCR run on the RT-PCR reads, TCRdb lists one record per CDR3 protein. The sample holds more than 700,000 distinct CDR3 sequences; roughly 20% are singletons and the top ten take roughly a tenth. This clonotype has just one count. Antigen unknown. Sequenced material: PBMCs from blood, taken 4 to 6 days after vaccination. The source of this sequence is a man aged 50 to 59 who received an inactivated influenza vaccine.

DNA of the CDR3: TGCAGTGCTCCAACCGGGACCTCAGCTTACAATGAGCAGTTCTTC. This codes for CSAPTGTSAYNEQFF. The chain joins TRBV20-1 to TRBJ2-1; TRBD1 or TRBD2 may be the D gene (5 bases each). V was pared by 5 bases and J by 4 bases, with 18 bases between. This CDR3 spans 15 amino acids. The germline V gene encodes CDR1 DFQATT and CDR2 SNEGSKA (reference sequence).